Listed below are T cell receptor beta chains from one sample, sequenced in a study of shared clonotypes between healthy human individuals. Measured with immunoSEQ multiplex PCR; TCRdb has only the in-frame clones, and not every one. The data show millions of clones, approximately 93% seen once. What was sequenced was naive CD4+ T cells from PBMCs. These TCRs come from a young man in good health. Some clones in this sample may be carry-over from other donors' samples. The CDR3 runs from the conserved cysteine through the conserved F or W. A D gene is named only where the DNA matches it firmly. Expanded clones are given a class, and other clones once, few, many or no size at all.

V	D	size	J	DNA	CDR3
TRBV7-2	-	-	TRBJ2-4	TGTGCCAGCAGTCTTAGGGGCAGTGACATTCAGTACTTC	CASSLRGSDIQYF
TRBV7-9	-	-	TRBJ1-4	TGTGCCAGCAGCTTCGGCACGACGGGTGAAAAACTGTTTTTT	CASSFGTTGEKLFF
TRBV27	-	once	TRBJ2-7	TGTGCCAGCAGTACGACGACCGAAGCCTACGAGCAGTACTTC	CASSTTTEAYEQYF
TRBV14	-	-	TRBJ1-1	TGTGCCAGCAGTCGACCAGAGGGGAACACTGAAGCTTTCTTT	CASSRPEGNTEAFF
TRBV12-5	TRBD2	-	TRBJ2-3	TGTGCTAGTGGTTTGGGGACTAGCGGTGTCACAGATACGCAGTATTTT	CASGLGTSGVTDTQYF
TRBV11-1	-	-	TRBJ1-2	TGTGCCAGCAGCTTAGGGACGGTTGGATATGGCTACACCTTC	CASSLGTVGYGYTF
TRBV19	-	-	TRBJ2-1	TGTGCCAGTAGTATAGATTTCAGTCACCCTAATGAGCAGTTCTTC	CASSIDFSHPNEQFF
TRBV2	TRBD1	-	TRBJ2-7	TGTGCCAGCAGTTTAATAGGACAGGGGTACGAGCAGTACTTC	CASSLIGQGYEQYF
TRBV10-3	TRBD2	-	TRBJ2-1	TGTGCCATCAGTGAGTCCGGACTAGCGGACAATGAGCAGTTCTTC	CAISESGLADNEQFF
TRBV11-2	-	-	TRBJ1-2	TGTGCCAGCAGCTTAAGTCAGGGATATGGCTACACCTTC	CASSLSQGYGYTF
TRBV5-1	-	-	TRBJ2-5	TGCGCCAGCAGCTTGGTCCGGAACCCGGGTGGAGAGACCCAGTACTTC	CASSLVRNPGGETQYF
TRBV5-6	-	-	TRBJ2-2	TGTGCCAGCAGCTTGTTTGACACGCACACCGTTAGGCTGTTTTTT	CASSLFDTHTVRLFF
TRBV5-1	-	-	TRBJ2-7	TGCGCCAGCAGCCCGCGGAGCTCCTACGAGCAGTACTTC	CASSPRSSYEQYF
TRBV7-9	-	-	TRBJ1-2	TGTGCCAGCAGCCTAGGAGGACCACTTAACTATGGCTACACCTTC	CASSLGGPLNYGYTF
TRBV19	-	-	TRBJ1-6	TGTGCCAGTAGCCACAGGGATTCACCCCTCCACTTT	CASSHRDSPLHF
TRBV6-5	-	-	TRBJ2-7	TGTGCCAGCAGTTCCTATGGGGGGAGGTTCGAGCAGTACTTC	CASSSYGGRFEQYF
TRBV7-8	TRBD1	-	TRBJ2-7	TGTGCCAGCAGCCCTATTTGGACAGGGGGCATCTACGAGCAGTACTTC	CASSPIWTGGIYEQYF
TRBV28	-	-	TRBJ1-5	TGTGCCGGAGGAAGCGTCAATCAGCCCCAGCATTTT	CAGGSVNQPQHF
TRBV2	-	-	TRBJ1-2	TGTGCCAGCGGCGGGGAGGGGGATTCCTATGGCTACACCTTC	CASGGEGDSYGYTF
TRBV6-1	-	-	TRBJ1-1	TGTGCCAGCAGTCAACGTGGTGGGACTGAAGCTTTCTTT	CASSQRGGTEAFF
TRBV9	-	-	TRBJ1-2	TGTGCCAGCAGCCCGGGACGGGACTATGGCTACACCTTC	CASSPGRDYGYTF
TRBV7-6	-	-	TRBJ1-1	TGTGCCAGCAGCTTCTCCGACAGCAACACTGAAGCTTTCTTT	CASSFSDSNTEAFF
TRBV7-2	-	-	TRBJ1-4	TGTGCCAGCAGCTTAGGGGGGCAGGAGGAAAAACTGTTTTTT	CASSLGGQEEKLFF
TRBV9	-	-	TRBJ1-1	TGTGCCAGCAGCGTAGGGACCGGGAACACTGAAGCTTTCTTT	CASSVGTGNTEAFF
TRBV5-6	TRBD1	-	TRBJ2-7	TGTGCCAGCAGCCATCTGACCGGGACAGGGACGCACGAGCAGTACTTC	CASSHLTGTGTHEQYF
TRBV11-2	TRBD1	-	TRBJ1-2	TGTGCCAGCAGCCCTGGACAGGCTCAAGGGATCACCTATGGCTACACCTTC	CASSPGQAQGITYGYTF
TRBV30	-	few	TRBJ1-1	TGTGCCTGGAGTGATCAGGGTTCTGAAGCTTTCTTT	CAWSDQGSEAFF
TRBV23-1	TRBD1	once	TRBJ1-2	TGCGCCAGCAGTCACCATGGACAGGGGATCCGTGGCTACACCTTC	CASSHHGQGIRGYTF
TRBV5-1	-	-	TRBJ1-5	TGCGCCAGCAGCTTGGTGGGCAGGGTCAATCAGCCCCAGCATTTT	CASSLVGRVNQPQHF
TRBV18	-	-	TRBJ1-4	TGTGCCAGCTCACCACTGTCCAATGAAAAACTGTTTTTT	CASSPLSNEKLFF
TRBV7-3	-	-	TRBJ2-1	TGTGCCAGCAGCCCCGATCCCAGTATCCATGAGCAGTTCTTC	CASSPDPSIHEQFF
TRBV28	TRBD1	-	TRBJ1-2	TGTGCCAGCAGTTTAGGGGACAGGGTCTATGGCTACACCTTC	CASSLGDRVYGYTF
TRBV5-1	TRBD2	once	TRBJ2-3	TGCGCCAGCAGCTCTGTAGCGGGGGGGACCACAGATACGCAGTATTTT	CASSSVAGGTTDTQYF
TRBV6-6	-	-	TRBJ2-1	TGTGCCAGCAGTTACCATCGGGGGGAGCAGTTCTTC	CASSYHRGEQFF
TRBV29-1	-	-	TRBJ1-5	TGCAGCGTTGAAACCTCAGGGGGCAATCAGCCCCAGCATTTT	CSVETSGGNQPQHF
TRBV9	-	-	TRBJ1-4	TGTGCCAGCAGCCCTCAGGGAACTCTTATTGAAAAACTGTTTTTT	CASSPQGTLIEKLFF
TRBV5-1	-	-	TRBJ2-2	TGCGCCAGCAGCTCCAGACTCACGGGGACCGGGGAGCTGTTTTTT	CASSSRLTGTGELFF
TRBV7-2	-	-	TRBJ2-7	TGTGCCAGCAGCTTACGGCGGCAGCCCTACGAGCAGTACTTC	CASSLRRQPYEQYF
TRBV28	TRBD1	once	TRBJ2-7	TGTGCCAGCAGTAGAACGACAGGGGTAAAGTACTTC	CASSRTTGVKYF
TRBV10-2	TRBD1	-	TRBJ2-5	TGCGCCAGCAGTGAGTGGGGGGACAGGGCAGCGGAGACCCAGTACTTC	CASSEWGDRAAETQYF
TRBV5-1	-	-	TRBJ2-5	TGCGCCAGCAAACTTTTCCAAGAGACCCAGTACTTC	CASKLFQETQYF
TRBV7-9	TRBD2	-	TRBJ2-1	TGTGCCAGCAGCTTAGCCGTGGTGGCTAGCGGGGGGGTTCATGAGCAGTTCTTC	CASSLAVVASGGVHEQFF
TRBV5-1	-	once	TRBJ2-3	TGCGCCAGCAGCCGACATTACAGCACAGATACGCAGTATTTT	CASSRHYSTDTQYF
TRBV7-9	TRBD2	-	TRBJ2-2	TGTGCCACCGTTCGGTCAGCGGGAGGAGTCACCGGGGAGCTGTTTTTT	CATVRSAGGVTGELFF
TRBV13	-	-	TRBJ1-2	TGTGCCAGCAGCTCCGCCCTCCAGGCGGGCTACACCTTC	CASSSALQAGYTF
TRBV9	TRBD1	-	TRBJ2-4	TGTGCCAGCAGCGTCTCCACAGGGGGGAGAAACATTCAGTACTTC	CASSVSTGGRNIQYF
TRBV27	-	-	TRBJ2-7	TGTGCCAGCAGAGCGGGCGGTTACGAGCAGTACTTC	CASRAGGYEQYF
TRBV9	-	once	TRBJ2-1	TGTGCCAGCGGGGGATATTCCTACAATGAGCAGTTCTTC	CASGGYSYNEQFF
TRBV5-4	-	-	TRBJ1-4	TGTGCCAGCAGCTTGCTAGAGGATGCAACTAATGAAAAACTGTTTTTT	CASSLLEDATNEKLFF
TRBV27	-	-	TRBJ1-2	TGTGCCAGCAGCCGCCGCCCCGACAGCAACTATGGCTACACCTTC	CASSRRPDSNYGYTF
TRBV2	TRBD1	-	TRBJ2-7	TGTGCCAGCAGTGGGGACAGAACGGCCTACGAGCAGTACTTC	CASSGDRTAYEQYF
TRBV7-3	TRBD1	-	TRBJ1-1	TGTGCCAGCAGCCCGACAGGGGGAAACACTGAAGCTTTCTTT	CASSPTGGNTEAFF
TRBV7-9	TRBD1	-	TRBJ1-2	TGTGCCAGCAGCTCGGGACAGGGACATGGCTACACCTTC	CASSSGQGHGYTF